These 5 T cell receptor beta chains were all obtained from the same sample, sequenced in a study of OX40 agonist ivuxolimab in advanced cancers. Generated by immunoSEQ multiplex PCR, the TCRdb table keeps only in-frame clones and is missing some. The sample records 70,000 or so clones, about nine tenths being singletons. This specimen was CD4+ or CD8+ T cells sorted from blood, taken in a trial of the OX40 agonist ivuxolimab. These receptors were collected from an adult with an advanced solid tumor such as melanoma, head and neck, liver or kidney cancer.

This chain connects TRBV5-4 to TRBJ2-7, with 11 bases lining up with TRBD2. V shed 0 bases and J 4 bases; nucleotides not matched to a gene: 3. The germline V gene encodes CDR1 SGHNT and CDR2 YYREEE (reference sequence). The CDR3 spans 15 residues. Here the CDR3 reads CASSLVGTSGYEQYF. In DNA, the CDR3 is TGTGCCAGCAGCTTGGTGGGGACTAGCGGATACGAGCAGTACTTC.

The chain combines TRBV5-1 with TRBJ2-1, with unresolved D. Germline V gene lookup returns CDR1 SGHRS and CDR2 YFSETQ. Trimming took 1 base from V and 0 from J, leaving 5 bases between them. The CDR3 sequence is 14 residues long. CDR3 residues: CASSLTGSYNEQFF. DNA of the CDR3: TGCGCCAGCAGCTTGACCGGCTCCTACAATGAGCAGTTCTTC.

The CDR3 coding sequence is TGTGCCAGCAGCTTAGCAGCTCCGGGACTCAACCTATATGGCTACACCTTC. It encodes CASSLAAPGLNLYGYTF. V gene TRBV11-2 combines with J gene TRBJ1-2; maybe TRBD1 (5 bases). The CDR3 runs 17 residues. V gave up 1 base and J gave up 5 bases, with 20 bases separating them. CDR1 and CDR2 from the germline V gene are SGHAT and FQNNGV. Using reference TRBV11-2 and TRBJ1-2 for the parts outside the CDR3, the full variable domain is EAGVAQSPRYKIIEKRQSVAFWCNPISGHATLYWYQQILGQGPKLLIQFQNNGVVDDSQLPKDRFSAERLKGVDSTLKIQPAKLEDSAVYLCASSLAAPGLNLYGYTFGSGTRLTVV.

The chain uses TRBV18 and TRBJ2-3; no firm D call. The germline gives CDR1 KGHSH, CDR2 LQKENI. There are 14 residues in the CDR3. The V gene lost 0 bases and the J gene lost 0 bases, with 4 bases spanning the gap. This CDR3 is CASSPPQSTDTQYF. CDR3 coding DNA: TGTGCCAGCTCACCACCCCAAAGCACAGATACGCAGTATTTT.

The chain employs TRBV6-1 and TRBJ2-4, with D possibly TRBD1 on 6 matching bases. Germline V gene data show CDR1 as MNHNS and CDR2 as SASEGT. The CDR3 contains 12 residues. V was clipped by 3 bases and J by 10 bases, with 10 bases between them. The CDR3: CASSEGHQIQYF. The CDR3 DNA reads as TGTGCCAGCAGTGAGGGACATCAGATTCAGTACTTC.